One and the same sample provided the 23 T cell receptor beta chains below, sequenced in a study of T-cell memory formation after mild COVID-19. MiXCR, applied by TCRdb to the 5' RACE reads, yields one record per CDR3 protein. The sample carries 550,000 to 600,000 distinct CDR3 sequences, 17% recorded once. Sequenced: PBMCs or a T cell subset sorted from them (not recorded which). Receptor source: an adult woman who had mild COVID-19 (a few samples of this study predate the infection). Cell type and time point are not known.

The chain's CDR3 is CASSARNEASEAFF. CDR3 DNA: TGTGCCAGCAGTGCCAGGAATGAGGCGTCCGAAGCTTTCTTT. The chain has TRBV6-1 and TRBJ1-1, with unresolved D. Trimming removed 4 bases from V and 8 bases from J, with 17 bases in between. Germline CDR1 MNHNS, CDR2 SASEGT. The CDR3 runs to 14 residues.

CDR3 in amino acids: CASSPDSLRGTEAFF. The CDR3 DNA is TGTGCCAGCAGCCCGGACAGCCTAAGGGGCACTGAAGCTTTCTTT. The V call is TRBV7-9, the J call TRBJ1-1; D might be TRBD1 (6 bases). Trimming removed 5 bases at V and 4 bases at J, with 17 bases between. Germline V gene sequence: CDR1 SEHNR, CDR2 FQNEAQ (reference sequence). The CDR3 runs to 15 residues.

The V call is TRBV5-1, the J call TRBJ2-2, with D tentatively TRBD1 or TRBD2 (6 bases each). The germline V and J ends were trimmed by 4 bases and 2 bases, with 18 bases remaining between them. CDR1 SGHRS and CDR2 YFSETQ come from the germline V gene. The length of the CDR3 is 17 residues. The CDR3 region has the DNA TGCGCCAGCAGCCCTTACAACGCGGGACAAAACACCGGGGAGCTGTTTTTT. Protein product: CASSPYNAGQNTGELFF. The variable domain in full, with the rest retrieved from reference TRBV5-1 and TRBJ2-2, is KAGVTQTPRYLIKTRGQQVTLSCSPISGHRSVSWYQQTPGQGLQFLFEYFSETQRNKGNFPGRFSGRQFSNSRSEMNVSTLELGDSALYLCASSPYNAGQNTGELFFGEGSRLTVL.

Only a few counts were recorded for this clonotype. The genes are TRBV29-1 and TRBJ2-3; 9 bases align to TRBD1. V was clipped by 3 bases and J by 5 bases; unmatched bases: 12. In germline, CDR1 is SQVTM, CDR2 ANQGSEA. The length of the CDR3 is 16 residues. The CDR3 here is CSVDRGGGTGLDTQYF. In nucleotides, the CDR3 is TGCAGCGTTGACCGTGGGGGAGGGACAGGGTTAGATACGCAGTATTTT.

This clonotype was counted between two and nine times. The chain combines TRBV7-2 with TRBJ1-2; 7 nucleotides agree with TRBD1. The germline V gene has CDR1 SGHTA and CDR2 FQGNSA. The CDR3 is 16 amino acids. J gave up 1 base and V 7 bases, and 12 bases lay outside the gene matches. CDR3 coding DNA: TGTGCCAGCAAACAGGGGATAAGTTTCAGTAACTATGGCTACACCTTC. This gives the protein CASKQGISFSNYGYTF.

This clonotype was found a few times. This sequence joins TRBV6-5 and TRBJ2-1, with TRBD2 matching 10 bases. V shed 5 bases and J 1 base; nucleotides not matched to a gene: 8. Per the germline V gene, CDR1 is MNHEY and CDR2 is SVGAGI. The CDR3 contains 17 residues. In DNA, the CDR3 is TGTGCCAGCAGTCCTATAGCGGGAGGTGGGTCCTACAATGAGCAGTTCTTC. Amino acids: CASSPIAGGGSYNEQFF.

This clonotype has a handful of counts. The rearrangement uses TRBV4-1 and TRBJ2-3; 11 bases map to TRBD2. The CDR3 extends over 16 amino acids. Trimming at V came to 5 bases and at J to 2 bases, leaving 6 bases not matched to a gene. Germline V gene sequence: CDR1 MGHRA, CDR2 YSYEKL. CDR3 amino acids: CASSYGTSGLTDTQYF. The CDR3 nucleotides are TGCGCCAGCAGCTACGGGACTAGCGGACTCACAGATACGCAGTATTTT.

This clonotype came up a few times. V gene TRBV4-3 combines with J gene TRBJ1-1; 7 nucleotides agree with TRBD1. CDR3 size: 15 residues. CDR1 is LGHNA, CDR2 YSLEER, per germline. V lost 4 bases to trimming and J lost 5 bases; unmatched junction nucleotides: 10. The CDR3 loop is CASSPETGRKTEAFF. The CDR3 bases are TGCGCCAGCAGCCCCGAGACAGGGAGGAAAACTGAAGCTTTCTTT.

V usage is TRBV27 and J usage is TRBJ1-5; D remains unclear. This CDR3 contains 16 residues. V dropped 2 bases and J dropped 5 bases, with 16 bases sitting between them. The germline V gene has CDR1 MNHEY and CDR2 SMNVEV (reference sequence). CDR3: CASSLGSGRWDQPQHF. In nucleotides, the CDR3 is TGTGCCAGCAGTTTAGGTTCAGGACGGTGGGATCAGCCCCAGCATTTT.

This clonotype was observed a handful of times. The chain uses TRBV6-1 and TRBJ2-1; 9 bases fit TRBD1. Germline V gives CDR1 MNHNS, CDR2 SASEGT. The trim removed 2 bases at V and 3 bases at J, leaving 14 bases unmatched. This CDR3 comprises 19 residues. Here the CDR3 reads CASSERGIGTGSIYNEQFF. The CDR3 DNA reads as TGTGCCAGCAGTGAAAGGGGGATAGGGACAGGGAGTATCTACAATGAGCAGTTCTTC.

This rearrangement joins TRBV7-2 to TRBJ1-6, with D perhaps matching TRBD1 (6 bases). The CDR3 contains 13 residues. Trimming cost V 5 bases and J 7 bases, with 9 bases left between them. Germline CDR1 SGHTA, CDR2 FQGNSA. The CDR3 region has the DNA TGTGCCAGCAGCCCCCAGGGGAATTCACCCCTCCACTTT. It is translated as CASSPQGNSPLHF.

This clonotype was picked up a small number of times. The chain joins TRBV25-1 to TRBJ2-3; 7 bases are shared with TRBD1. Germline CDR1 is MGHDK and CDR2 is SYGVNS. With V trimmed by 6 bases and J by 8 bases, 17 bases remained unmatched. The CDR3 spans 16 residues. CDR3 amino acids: CASSDPTGKFSSTQYF. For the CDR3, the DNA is TGTGCCAGCAGCGACCCGACAGGGAAATTCTCTAGTACGCAGTATTTT.

CDR3 DNA: TGTGCCAGCAGCCTCCACTCGGGCTCTGGAAACACCATATATTTT. This sequence encodes CASSLHSGSGNTIYF. The chain has TRBV7-2 and TRBJ1-3; no clear D. The CDR3 is 15 residues long. The V end was cut by 5 bases, the J end by 0 bases, with 11 bases between. Germline-derived CDR1 and CDR2 are SGHTA and FQGNSA.

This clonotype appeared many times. The CDR3: CASSATSGSTDTQYF. DNA for the CDR3: TGTGCCAGCAGTGCGACTAGCGGGAGCACAGATACGCAGTATTTT. The genes are TRBV6-4 and TRBJ2-3, with TRBD2 matching 10 bases. The CDR3 consists of 15 residues. Losses at the gene ends were 4 bases for V and 0 bases for J; bases not matched to a gene: 1. Germline lookup yields CDR1 MRHNA and CDR2 SNTAGT.

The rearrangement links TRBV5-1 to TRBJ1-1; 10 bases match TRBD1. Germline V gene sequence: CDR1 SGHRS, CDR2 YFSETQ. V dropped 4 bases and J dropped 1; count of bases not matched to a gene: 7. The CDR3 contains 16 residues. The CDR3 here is CASSPGQGVENTEAFF. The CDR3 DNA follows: TGCGCCAGCAGCCCCGGACAGGGGGTAGAGAACACTGAAGCTTTCTTT.

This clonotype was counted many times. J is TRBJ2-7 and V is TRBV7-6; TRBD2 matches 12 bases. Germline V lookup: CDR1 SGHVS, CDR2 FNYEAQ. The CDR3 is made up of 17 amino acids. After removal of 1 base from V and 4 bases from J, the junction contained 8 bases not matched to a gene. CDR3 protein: CASSLVASGGERYEQYF. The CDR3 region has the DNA TGTGCCAGCAGCTTAGTGGCTAGCGGGGGGGAACGGTACGAGCAGTACTTC.

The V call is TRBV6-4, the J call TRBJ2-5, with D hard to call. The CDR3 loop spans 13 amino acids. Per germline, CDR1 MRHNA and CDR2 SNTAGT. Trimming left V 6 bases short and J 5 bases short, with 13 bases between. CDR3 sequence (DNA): TGTGCCAGCAGCCGAGACATGGGGGAGACCCAGTACTTC. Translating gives CASSRDMGETQYF.

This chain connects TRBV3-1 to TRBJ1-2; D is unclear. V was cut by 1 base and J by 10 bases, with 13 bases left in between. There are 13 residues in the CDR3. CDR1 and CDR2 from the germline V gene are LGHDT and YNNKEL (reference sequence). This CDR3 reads CASSQGGPRVYTF. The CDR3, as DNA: TGTGCCAGCAGCCAAGGTGGACCGCGTGTCTACACCTTC.

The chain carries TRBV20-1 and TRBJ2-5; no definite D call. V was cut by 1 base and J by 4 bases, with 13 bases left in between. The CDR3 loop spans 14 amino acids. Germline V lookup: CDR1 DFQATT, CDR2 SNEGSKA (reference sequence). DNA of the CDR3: TGCAGTGCTAGAGGGGTTGGTGGCCCAGAGACCCAGTACTTC. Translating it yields CSARGVGGPETQYF.

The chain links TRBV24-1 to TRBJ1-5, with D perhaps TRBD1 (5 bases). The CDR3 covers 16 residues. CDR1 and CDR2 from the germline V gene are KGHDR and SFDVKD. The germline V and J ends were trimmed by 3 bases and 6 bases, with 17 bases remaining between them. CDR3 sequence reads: CATSDPSETAGQPQHF. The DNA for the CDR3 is TGTGCCACCAGTGATCCATCCGAGACAGCGGGTCAGCCCCAGCATTTT.

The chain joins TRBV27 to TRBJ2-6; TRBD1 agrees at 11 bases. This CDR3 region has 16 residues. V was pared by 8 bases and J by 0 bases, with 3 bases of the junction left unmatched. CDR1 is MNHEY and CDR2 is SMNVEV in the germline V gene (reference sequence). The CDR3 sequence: CASGGTGGSGANVLTF. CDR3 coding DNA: TGTGCCAGCGGGGGGACAGGGGGCTCTGGGGCCAACGTCCTGACTTTC.

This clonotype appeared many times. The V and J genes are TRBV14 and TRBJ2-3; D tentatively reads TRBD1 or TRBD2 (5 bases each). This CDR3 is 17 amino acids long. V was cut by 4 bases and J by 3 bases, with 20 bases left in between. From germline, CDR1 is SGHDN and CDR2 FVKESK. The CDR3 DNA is TGTGCCAGCAGCCCCGGGGACCCCTTTGTAGGGACAGATACGCAGTATTTT. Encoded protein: CASSPGDPFVGTDTQYF.

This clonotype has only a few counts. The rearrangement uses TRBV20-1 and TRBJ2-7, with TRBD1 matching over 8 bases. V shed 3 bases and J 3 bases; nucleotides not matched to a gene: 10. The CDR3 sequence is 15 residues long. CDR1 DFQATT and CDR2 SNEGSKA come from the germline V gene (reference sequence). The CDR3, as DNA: TGCAGTGCTAGCCCAGGACAGGGATACGACTACGAGCAGTACTTC. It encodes CSASPGQGYDYEQYF.